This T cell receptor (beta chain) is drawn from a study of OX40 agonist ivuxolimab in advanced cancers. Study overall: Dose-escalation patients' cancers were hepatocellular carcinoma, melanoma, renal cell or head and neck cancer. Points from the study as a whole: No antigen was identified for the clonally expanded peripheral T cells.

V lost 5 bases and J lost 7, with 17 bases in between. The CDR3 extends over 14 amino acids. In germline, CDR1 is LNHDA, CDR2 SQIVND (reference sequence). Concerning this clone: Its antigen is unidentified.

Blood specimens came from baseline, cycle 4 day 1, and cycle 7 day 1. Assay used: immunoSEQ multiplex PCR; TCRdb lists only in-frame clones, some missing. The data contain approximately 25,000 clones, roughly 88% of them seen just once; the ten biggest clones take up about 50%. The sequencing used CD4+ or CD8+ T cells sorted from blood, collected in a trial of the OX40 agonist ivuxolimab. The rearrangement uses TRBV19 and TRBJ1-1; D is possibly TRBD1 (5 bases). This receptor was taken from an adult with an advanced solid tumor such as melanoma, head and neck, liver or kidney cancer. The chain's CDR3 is CASSPRAPQGEAFF. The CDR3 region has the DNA TGTGCCAGTAGTCCAAGGGCCCCCCAGGGTGAAGCTTTCTTT.